This paragraph reports one TCR beta chain. Antigen: not known. Via MiXCR, TCRdb re-called the 5' RACE reads, giving one row per CDR3 protein. The sample yields about 10,000 distinct CDR3 sequences, around 7.8% seen once. The record originates from a study of spatial heterogeneity in lung cancer. Whole-study context: The correlation between TCR transcript counts in tumor regions and a T cell module score from matched bulk RNA-seq was strong.

Described time point: sample taken at primary tumor resection. CDR1 is SGHRS, CDR2 YFSETQ, per germline. V lost 4 bases and J 3 bases, leaving 19 bases between the germline ends. CDR3 size: 16 residues. General study findings and limits: Higher tumor mutation counts went along with higher counts of expanded intratumoral alpha and beta TCRs.

The origin of this receptor is a male donor with early-stage non-small cell lung cancer. The chain uses TRBV5-1 and TRBJ1-1; weak D call: TRBD1 (5 bases). This material consisted of lung tumor tissue, taken at surgery. The CDR3 DNA follows: TGCGCCAGCAGCCCCGGGGCGGCCTCAGTGGACACTGAAGCTTTCTTT. This codes for CASSPGAASVDTEAFF. Together with reference TRBV5-1 and TRBJ1-1, the CDR3 gives the full variable domain: KAGVTQTPRYLIKTRGQQVTLSCSPISGHRSVSWYQQTPGQGLQFLFEYFSETQRNKGNFPGRFSGRQFSNSRSEMNVSTLELGDSALYLCASSPGAASVDTEAFFGQGTRLTVV.